This T cell receptor beta chain was found in a study of blood T cell repertoires in COVID-19. Study summary: The samples span acute and convalescent COVID-19 from the United States, Italy and Spain. From T cells, B-cell-depleted T cells, or PBMCs came the material, which was cDNA or gDNA.

In the authors' methods: It was from reference gene primer amplification that nucleated cell counts were estimated. Some clones are missing from TCRdb's copy, which holds only in-frame ones; the method was immunoSEQ multiplex PCR. The DNA gave D and trimming, while V, J and clone size come from that table. The sample lists about 180,000 clones; roughly four fifths were seen once. This clone was observed many times. There are 16 residues in the CDR3. V shed 5 bases, J shed 0 bases, and the junction held 7 bases outside the gene matches. Germline V gene lookup returns CDR1 SGHTA and CDR2 FQGNSA. The clonotype was recovered from a human donor in a cohort sampled during active COVID-19. The sample consisted of peripheral blood. The rearrangement joins TRBV7-2 to TRBJ1-1, with 9 bases matching TRBD1. Here the CDR3 reads CASSPQGAVMNTEAFF. The CDR3 bases are TGTGCCAGCAGCCCACAGGGGGCGGTGATGAACACTGAAGCTTTCTTT.